These T cell receptor beta chains were read from a single sample in a study of response to subunit inactivated influenza vaccine. One entry per CDR3 protein results from TCRdb running MiXCR on the RT-PCR reads. The sample comprises hundreds of thousands of distinct CDR3 sequences, approximately 15% of which are singletons, and 6.5% to 8% rests with the top ten. This material consisted of PBMCs from blood, taken 14 to 15 days before vaccination. The receptors were sampled from a man aged 50-59 years who received an inactivated influenza vaccine. The CDR3 runs from the conserved cysteine through the conserved F or W. A D gene is named only where the DNA matches it firmly. The size entry is marked missing in some rows and otherwise reads once, few, many or a size class.

TRBJ1-5,many,NA,TRBV6-1,CASSLGGESTQPQHF,TGTGCCAGCAGTCTAGGTGGAGAATCTACTCAGCCCCAGCATTTT
TRBJ1-2,NA,NA,TRBV30,CAWSAQTDLYGYTF,TGTGCCTGGAGTGCCCAGACGGATTTATATGGCTACACCTTC
TRBJ1-1,many,TRBD1,TRBV29-1,CSVLWDRETEAFF,TGCAGCGTTTTATGGGACAGGGAGACCGAAGCTTTCTTT
TRBJ1-2,many,NA,TRBV28,CASSPLPRGNIYGYTF,TGTGCCAGCAGTCCTTTACCTAGGGGGAACATCTATGGCTACACCTTC
TRBJ2-7,NA,NA,TRBV7-6,CASSLSTRYEQYF,TGTGCCAGCAGCTTATCTACTCGATACGAGCAGTACTTC
TRBJ1-6,few,NA,TRBV19,CASRRTEDNSPLHF,TGTGCCAGTAGGAGGACAGAAGATAATTCACCCCTCCACTTT
TRBJ2-1,few,TRBD2,TRBV4-2,CASSQDARGGREQFF,TGTGCCAGCAGCCAAGATGCGCGGGGGGGCAGGGAGCAGTTCTTC
TRBJ2-1,few,NA,TRBV19,CASRLLPRDEQFF,TGTGCCAGTAGACTCCTACCGCGCGATGAGCAGTTCTTC
TRBJ2-3,few,TRBD1,TRBV2,CASRPTGGANTQYF,TGTGCCAGCAGACCGACAGGGGGCGCGAATACGCAGTATTTT
TRBJ1-1,many,TRBD1,TRBV5-1,CASSTGQGMNTEAFF,TGCGCCAGCAGCACAGGACAGGGGATGAACACTGAAGCTTTCTTT
TRBJ2-1,NA,TRBD2,TRBV11-2,CASNPTIAGGPNNEQFF,TGTGCCAGCAACCCTACAATAGCGGGGGGGCCTAACAATGAGCAGTTCTTC
TRBJ2-5,NA,TRBD1,TRBV10-3,CAISGTGAPGTQYF,TGTGCCATCAGTGGGACAGGCGCCCCGGGAACCCAGTACTTC
TRBJ2-5,NA,NA,TRBV19,CASSPVAGETQYF,TGTGCCAGTAGTCCGGTAGCCGGCGAGACCCAGTACTTC
TRBJ2-1,few,TRBD2,TRBV27,CASSTGTSGANEQFF,TGTGCCAGCAGTACCGGGACTAGCGGGGCCAATGAGCAGTTCTTC
TRBJ1-6,few,TRBD1,TRBV4-2,CASSQRQGGSSSPLHF,TGTGCCAGCAGCCAAAGACAGGGCGGGTCATCCTCACCCCTCCACTTT
TRBJ1-4,many,NA,TRBV6-5,CASSYSTGNRNEKLFF,TGTGCCAGCAGTTACTCGACGGGCAACCGAAATGAAAAACTGTTTTTT
TRBJ2-1,once,NA,TRBV12-5,CASGLSQNEQFF,TGTGCTAGTGGTTTGTCTCAGAATGAGCAGTTCTTC
TRBJ2-7,NA,NA,TRBV4-2,CASSQAKGRAEYEQYF,TGTGCCAGCAGCCAAGCCAAGGGGAGAGCGGAGTACGAGCAGTACTTC
TRBJ1-1,few,NA,TRBV7-9,CASSPGPPPGEAFF,TGTGCCAGCAGCCCGGGACCCCCCCCCGGAGAAGCTTTCTTT
TRBJ1-2,many,NA,TRBV6-4,CASSDSIGGHLGYTF,TGTGCCAGCAGTGACTCGATCGGGGGACACCTTGGCTACACCTTC
TRBJ2-3,few,NA,TRBV9,CASSGGILRTDTQYF,TGTGCCAGCAGCGGCGGGATTTTACGCACAGATACGCAGTATTTT
TRBJ2-7,few,TRBD1,TRBV9,CASSVSGTVAYEQYF,TGTGCCAGCAGCGTATCCGGGACAGTCGCCTACGAGCAGTACTTC
TRBJ1-6,many,TRBD1,TRBV12-3/TRBV12-4,CASSLAGGSNSPLHF,TGTGCCAGCAGTTTAGCAGGGGGCAGTAATTCACCCCTCCACTTT
TRBJ2-7,NA,TRBD1,TRBV7-9,CASSNFRDSYYEQYF,TGTGCCAGCAGCAATTTCCGGGACAGCTACTACGAGCAGTACTTC
TRBJ2-5,NA,TRBD2,TRBV7-2,CASSSLAGRVPQETQYF,TGTGCCAGCAGCTCTCTAGCGGGGCGGGTCCCCCAAGAGACCCAGTACTTC
TRBJ2-1,many,NA,TRBV7-9,CASSSKTEAYNEQFF,TGTGCCAGCAGCTCCAAGACAGAGGCCTACAATGAGCAGTTCTTC
TRBJ2-7,NA,NA,TRBV3-1,CASSQDGRQPYEQYF,TGTGCCAGCAGCCAAGATGGGAGACAGCCCTACGAGCAGTACTTC
TRBJ2-1,few,NA,TRBV20-1,CSVPAAVENNEQFF,TGCAGTGTACCGGCGGCGGTGGAAAACAATGAGCAGTTCTTC
TRBJ2-1,few,TRBD2,TRBV20-1,CSARSASGKEVLAGEQFF,TGCAGTGCTCGGTCGGCTAGCGGGAAAGAAGTATTAGCGGGTGAGCAGTTCTTC
TRBJ2-3,few,TRBD2,TRBV11-2,CASSPLTSGATDTQYF,TGTGCCAGCAGCCCCCTTACTAGCGGGGCTACAGATACGCAGTATTTT
TRBJ2-1,NA,NA,TRBV7-2,CASSLADIAFKQFF,TGTGCCAGCAGCTTAGCGGACATAGCCTTCAAGCAGTTCTTC